Below are 18 T cell receptor beta chains sequenced from a single sample in a study of CD8 T cells in ankylosing spondylitis. Overall study results and limits: Seemingly distinctive of ankylosing spondylitis blood was a TCR beta motif formed by eight highly homologous variants.

These receptors lack a known antigen. TCRdb fed the 5' RACE reads into MiXCR, producing one record per CDR3 protein. The sample carries around 130,000 distinct CDR3 sequences, 15% to 20% recorded once. The sequencing sample was made of blood, either unsorted or a sorted T cell fraction (not recorded which). The source of these receptors is a male donor with ankylosing spondylitis.

The chain is built from TRBV10-3 and TRBJ2-1; 10 nucleotides align to TRBD2. Germline V gives CDR1 ENHRY, CDR2 SYGVKD. CDR3 length: 16 residues. Trimming at V came to 4 bases and at J to 5 bases, leaving 8 bases not matched to a gene. The CDR3 protein is CAISGLAGAMNNEQFF. The CDR3 DNA sequence: TGTGCCATCAGTGGGCTAGCGGGAGCGATGAACAATGAGCAGTTCTTC.

There are a few counts of this clonotype. The CDR3 bases are TGTGCCACCGCTCCCGGGACTAGCGCAGATACGCAGTATTTT. Protein: CATAPGTSADTQYF. The chain uses TRBV24-1 and TRBJ2-3; the match to TRBD2 covers 10 bases. The ends lost 9 bases at V and 4 bases at J; junction bases unmatched: 6. The CDR3 is 14 amino acids. Germline CDR1 KGHDR, CDR2 SFDVKD.

The chain employs TRBV7-6 and TRBJ2-7; 9 positions agree with TRBD2. With 0 bases clipped from V and 6 bases from J, the junction kept 9 bases outside the gene matches. Germline V gene lookup returns CDR1 SGHVS and CDR2 FNYEAQ. CDR3 size: 16 residues. The CDR3 region has the DNA TGTGCCAGCAGCTTAGCGTATCGGGGACTAGCATTCGAGCAGTACTTC. Translation: CASSLAYRGLAFEQYF.

The chain combines TRBV25-1 with TRBJ2-1; weak D call: TRBD1 (7 bases). Trimming took 4 bases from V and 9 from J, leaving 13 bases between them. Germline-derived CDR1 and CDR2 are MGHDK and SYGVNS. The CDR3 totals 13 residues. In DNA form, the CDR3 reads TGTGCCAGCAGTGCCACCCAGGGGGGTGAGCAGTTCTTC. Translation gives CASSATQGGEQFF. Using reference TRBV25-1 and TRBJ2-1 for the parts outside the CDR3, the full variable domain is EADIYQTPRYLVIGTGKKITLECSQTMGHDKMYWYQQDPGMELHLIHYSYGVNSTEKGDLSSESTVSRIRTEHFPLTLESARPSHTSQYLCASSATQGGEQFFGPGTRLTVL.

Here the CDR3 reads CASSGGWEQYF. The CDR3 DNA is TGTGCCAGCAGCGGGGGGTGGGAGCAGTACTTC. The chain has TRBV27 and TRBJ2-7, with 7 positions matching TRBD2. The CDR3 sequence is 11 residues long. Germline trimming cut 6 bases from V and 7 bases from J; bases unmatched to any gene: 3. Germline values: CDR1 MNHEY, CDR2 SMNVEV (reference sequence).

This clonotype was seen many times. The J gene is TRBJ2-7, the V gene TRBV5-1, with D unclear. Germline CDR1 SGHRS, CDR2 YFSETQ. The CDR3 spans 13 residues. V was clipped by 0 bases and J by 1 base, with 5 bases between them. CDR3 nucleotide sequence: TGCGCCAGCAGCTTGGGGGTTTCCTACGAGCAGTACTTC. Translation: CASSLGVSYEQYF.

The chain combines TRBV15 with TRBJ1-3; possible D gene TRBD1, 5 bases. Germline loops: CDR1 LNHNV, CDR2 YYDKDF (reference sequence). Trimming shortened V by 3 bases and J by 1 base, and 10 bases separated the two germline ends. This CDR3 spans 15 amino acids. CDR3 DNA sequence: TGTGCCACCAGCAGCAGGGATTTGTCTGGAAACACCATATATTTT. It yields the protein CATSSRDLSGNTIYF.

This clonotype has a handful of counts. The chain couples TRBV19 to TRBJ2-3; no firm D call. V lost 3 bases to trimming and J lost 5 bases, with 6 bases between them. Germline-derived CDR1 and CDR2 are LNHDA and SQIVND (reference sequence). CDR3 size: 12 residues. The CDR3 loop is CASSIPGDTQYF. The CDR3 region has the DNA TGTGCCAGTAGTATTCCCGGAGATACGCAGTATTTT.

The rearrangement uses TRBV2 and TRBJ2-2, with TRBD2 as a possible D gene (5 bases). The CDR3 is 16 residues long. The germline V and J ends were trimmed by 7 bases and 0 bases, with 15 bases remaining between them. Germline V CDR1 and CDR2: SNHLY, FYNNEI. The CDR3 bases are TGTGCCAGCAACTCATGGTCGGGATCGAACACCGGGGAGCTGTTTTTT. Its protein is CASNSWSGSNTGELFF.

This clonotype has a handful of counts. The chain uses TRBV24-1 and TRBJ1-1; D gene unclear. Germline V gene sequence: CDR1 KGHDR, CDR2 SFDVKD. The CDR3 runs 11 residues. V lost 4 bases to trimming and J lost 7 bases, with 6 bases between them. The CDR3 sequence: CATSDGFEAFF. CDR3 nucleotide sequence: TGTGCCACCAGTGACGGCTTTGAAGCTTTCTTT.

This clonotype was detected a few times. The J gene is TRBJ2-3, the V gene TRBV12-5; no firm D call. CDR1 is LGHNT, CDR2 FRNRAP, per germline. Trimming removed 0 bases at V and 1 base at J, with 11 bases between. This CDR3 spans 16 amino acids. CDR3 amino acids: CASGLVPAAGTDTQYF. For the CDR3, the DNA is TGTGCTAGTGGTTTGGTACCGGCGGCGGGCACAGATACGCAGTATTTT.

The rearrangement links TRBV12-3 or TRBV12-4 to TRBJ2-2; TRBD2 matches at 8 bases. The CDR3 is made up of 17 amino acids. Germline trimming cut 3 bases from V and 0 bases from J; bases unmatched to any gene: 6. The CDR3 protein is CASSFLAGRANTGELFF. The CDR3 nucleotides are TGTGCCAGCAGTTTTTTAGCGGGACGCGCGAACACCGGGGAGCTGTTTTTT.

The rearrangement joins TRBV6-2 or TRBV6-3 to TRBJ2-7; TRBD2 agrees at 11 bases. The germline V gene has CDR1 MNHEY and CDR2 SVGEGT. This CDR3 spans 15 amino acids. With 8 bases clipped from V and 0 bases from J, the junction kept 6 bases outside the gene matches. This chain's CDR3 is CASGLAGGSSYEQYF. The CDR3 DNA sequence: TGTGCCAGCGGGTTAGCGGGAGGGAGCTCCTACGAGCAGTACTTC.

The chain joins TRBV7-9 to TRBJ2-7; 10 bases fit TRBD2. CDR1 is SEHNR, CDR2 FQNEAQ, per germline (reference sequence). Trimming removed 1 base from V and 4 bases from J; junction bases left unmatched: 10. The CDR3 length is 17 residues. For the CDR3, the DNA is TGTGCCAGCAGCTTAGTACTAGCGGGACTAATACGATACGAGCAGTACTTC. Translated: CASSLVLAGLIRYEQYF.

The chain couples TRBV15 to TRBJ2-7, with D possibly being TRBD1 (5 bases). The length of the CDR3 is 14 residues. CDR1 LNHNV and CDR2 YYDKDF come from the germline V gene (reference sequence). V was trimmed by 1 base and J by 10 bases, leaving 17 bases between them. The CDR3 reads CATSRVDTQGLQYF. CDR3 coding DNA: TGTGCCACCAGCAGAGTAGACACCCAGGGCCTCCAGTACTTC. The full variable domain, in which reference TRBV15 and TRBJ2-7 provide the parts outside the CDR3, is DAMVIQNPRYQVTQFGKPVTLSCSQTLNHNVMYWYQQKSSQAPKLLFHYYDKDFNNEADTPDNFQSRRPNTSFCFLDIRSPGLGDTAMYLCATSRVDTQGLQYFGPGTRLTVT.

The CDR3 spells CASSPSVDEQFF. CDR3 nucleotides: TGTGCCAGCAGTCCCTCAGTTGATGAGCAGTTCTTC. The chain is built from TRBV28 and TRBJ2-1; D not resolved. CDR1 is MDHEN, CDR2 SYDVKM, per germline. Trimming stripped 5 bases from V and 8 bases from J, with 10 bases between. The CDR3 is 12 residues long.

This chain joins TRBV5-6 and TRBJ1-1; no clear D. The CDR3 contains 12 residues. The germline V gene encodes CDR1 SGHDT and CDR2 YYEEEE. Trimming took off 1 base at V and 3 bases at J, with 4 bases between the two ends. The CDR3 nucleotides are TGTGCCAGCAGCTTGAGGGACACTGAAGCTTTCTTT. Amino acids: CASSLRDTEAFF.

This clonotype was picked up a small number of times. This rearrangement joins TRBV15 to TRBJ2-7, with 9 bases matching TRBD1. Germline values: CDR1 LNHNV, CDR2 YYDKDF (reference sequence). Trimming cost V 4 bases and J 5 bases; bases outside gene matches: 6. The CDR3 is 14 amino acids. The CDR3 protein is CATSIGTGSHEQYF. DNA of the CDR3: TGTGCCACCAGCATTGGGACAGGGTCCCACGAGCAGTACTTC.